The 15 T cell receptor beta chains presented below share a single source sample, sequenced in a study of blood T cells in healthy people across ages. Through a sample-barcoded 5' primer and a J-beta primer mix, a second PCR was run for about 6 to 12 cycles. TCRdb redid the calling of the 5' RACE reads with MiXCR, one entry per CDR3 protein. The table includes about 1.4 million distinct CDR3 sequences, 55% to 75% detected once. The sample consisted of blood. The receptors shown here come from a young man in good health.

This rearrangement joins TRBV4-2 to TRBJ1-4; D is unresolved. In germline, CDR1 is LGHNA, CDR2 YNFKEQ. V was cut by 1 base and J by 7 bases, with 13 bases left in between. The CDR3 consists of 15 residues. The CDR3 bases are TGTGCCAGCAGCCAAGGCGGAGGCGCTGGTGAAAAACTGTTTTTT. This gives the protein CASSQGGGAGEKLFF.

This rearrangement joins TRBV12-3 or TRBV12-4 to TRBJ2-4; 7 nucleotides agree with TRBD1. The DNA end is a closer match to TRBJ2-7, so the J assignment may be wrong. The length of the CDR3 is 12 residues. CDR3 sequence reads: CASSRDRIEQYF. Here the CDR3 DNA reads TGTGCCAGCAGCCGGGACAGAATCGAGCAGTACTTC.

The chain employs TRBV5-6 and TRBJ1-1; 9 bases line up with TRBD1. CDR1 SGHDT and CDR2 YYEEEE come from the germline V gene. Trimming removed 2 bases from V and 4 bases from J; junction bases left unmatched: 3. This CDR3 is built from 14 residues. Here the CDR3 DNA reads TGTGCCAGCAGCTTCGGACAGGGGAGCACTGAAGCTTTCTTT. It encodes CASSFGQGSTEAFF.

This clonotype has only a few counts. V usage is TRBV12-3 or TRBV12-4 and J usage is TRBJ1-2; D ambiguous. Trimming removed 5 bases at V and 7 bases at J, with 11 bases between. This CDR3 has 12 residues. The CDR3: CASSPSPLGYTF. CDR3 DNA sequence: TGTGCCAGCAGTCCGTCGCCGCTTGGCTACACCTTC.

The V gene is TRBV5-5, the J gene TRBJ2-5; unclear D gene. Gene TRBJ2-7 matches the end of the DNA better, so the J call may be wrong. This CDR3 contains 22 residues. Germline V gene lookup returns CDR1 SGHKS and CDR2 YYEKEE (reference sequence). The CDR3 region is CASSPSLPIFGPLLFDSYEQYF. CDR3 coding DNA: TGTGCCAGCAGCCCCTCCCTTCCAATATTCGGGCCGCTCCTCTTCGACTCCTACGAGCAGTACTTC.

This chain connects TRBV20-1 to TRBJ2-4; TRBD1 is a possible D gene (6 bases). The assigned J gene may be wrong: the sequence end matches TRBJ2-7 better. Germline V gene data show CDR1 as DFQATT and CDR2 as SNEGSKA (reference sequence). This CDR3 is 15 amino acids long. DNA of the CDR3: TGCAGTGCTAGAGATTCGCGGACAGACTACTACGAGCAGTACTTC. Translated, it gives CSARDSRTDYYEQYF.

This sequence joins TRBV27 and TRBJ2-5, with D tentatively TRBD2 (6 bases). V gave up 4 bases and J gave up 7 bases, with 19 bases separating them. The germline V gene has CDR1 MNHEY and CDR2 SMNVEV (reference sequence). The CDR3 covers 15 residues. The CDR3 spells CASSSSPGGSGTQYF. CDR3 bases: TGTGCCAGCAGTTCCTCCCCTGGGGGGAGCGGGACCCAGTACTTC.

The DNA of the CDR3 is TGTGCCAGCAGCTCCTGGACAGGGGACATCTACGAGCAGTACTTC. Translated: CASSSWTGDIYEQYF. This chain uses TRBV7-9 with TRBJ2-5; TRBD1 aligns across 9 bases. The J call could be wrong; TRBJ2-7 is a better fit for the DNA end. Germline V gene sequence: CDR1 SEHNR, CDR2 FQNEAQ (reference sequence). The CDR3 runs to 15 residues.

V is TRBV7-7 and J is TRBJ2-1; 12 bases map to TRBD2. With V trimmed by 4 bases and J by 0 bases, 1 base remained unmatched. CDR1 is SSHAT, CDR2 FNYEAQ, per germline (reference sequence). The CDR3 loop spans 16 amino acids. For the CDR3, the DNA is TGTGCCAGCAGCTCGACTAGCGGGAGCTCCTACAATGAGCAGTTCTTC. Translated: CASSSTSGSSYNEQFF.

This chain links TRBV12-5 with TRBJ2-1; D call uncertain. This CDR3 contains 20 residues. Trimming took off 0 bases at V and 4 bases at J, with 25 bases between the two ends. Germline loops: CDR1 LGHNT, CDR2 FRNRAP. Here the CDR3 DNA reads TGTGCTAGTGGTTTGGTACCGTGGGGAAGGGCGGCAAGTTTTTACAATGAGCAGTTCTTC. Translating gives CASGLVPWGRAASFYNEQFF.

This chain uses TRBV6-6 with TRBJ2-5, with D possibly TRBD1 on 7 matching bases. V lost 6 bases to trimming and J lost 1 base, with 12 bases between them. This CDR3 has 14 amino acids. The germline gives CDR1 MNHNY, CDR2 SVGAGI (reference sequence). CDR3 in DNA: TGTGCCAGCAGGGAGGGGACAGCCCAAGAGACCCAGTACTTC. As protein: CASREGTAQETQYF.

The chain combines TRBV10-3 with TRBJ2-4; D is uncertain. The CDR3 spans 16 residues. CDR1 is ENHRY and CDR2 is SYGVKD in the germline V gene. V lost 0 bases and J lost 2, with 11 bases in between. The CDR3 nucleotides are TGTGCCATCAGTGAGTCGGCCACTTCCTCCAAAAACATTCAGTACTTC. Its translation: CAISESATSSKNIQYF.

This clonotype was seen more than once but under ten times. The CDR3 region is CATSDFLEGELFF. The CDR3 nucleotides read TGTGCCACCAGTGATTTTTTGGAGGGGGAGCTGTTTTTT. The J gene is TRBJ2-2, the V gene TRBV24-1; D gene ambiguous. From germline, CDR1 is KGHDR and CDR2 SFDVKD. The CDR3 is 13 amino acids. V lost 1 base and J lost 8, with 7 bases in between.

The chain's CDR3 is CASSQVFGGSAYEQYF. The CDR3 DNA follows: TGCGCCAGCAGCCAAGTTTTCGGGGGGTCAGCCTACGAGCAGTACTTC. The V call is TRBV4-1, the J call TRBJ2-7, with 7 bases identical to TRBD2. The germline V gene has CDR1 MGHRA and CDR2 YSYEKL. V lost 1 base and J lost 2; bases outside the gene matches: 8. This CDR3 is 16 amino acids long.

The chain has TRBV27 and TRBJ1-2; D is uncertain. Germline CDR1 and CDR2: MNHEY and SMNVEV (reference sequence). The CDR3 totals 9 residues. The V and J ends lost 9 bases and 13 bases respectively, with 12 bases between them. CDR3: CASRMGSTF. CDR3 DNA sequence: TGTGCCAGTCGTATGGGGTCCACCTTC.